These 6 T cell receptor beta chains came from one sample sequenced in a study of cytomegalovirus exposure and HLA in healthy donors (dated by TCRdb to 2016 to 2017). Library preparation used the immunoSEQ multiplex PCR assay. TCRdb re-hosts the immuneACCESS table, in-frame sequences only. Its copies lack some clones; in the studies checked, an unresolved V gene accounts for under half of them, and the cause for the rest is not known. The sample has some 170,000 clones on record, around nine tenths of them singletons. Together, the top ten hold roughly 2.5% of the sample. The sample taken for sequencing was PBMCs. The receptors derive from a man younger than 35 in good health and CMV-seropositive.

The gene calls are TRBV7-3 and TRBJ2-6, with D perhaps matching TRBD2 (6 bases). The CDR3 extends over 17 amino acids. Trimming cost V 0 bases and J 4 bases, with 13 bases left between them. Looked up from germline, CDR1 is SGHTA and CDR2 is FQGTGA. CDR3 DNA: TGTGCCAGCAGCTTAACCCCGGGACTCTTGGGGGCCAACGTCCTGACTTTC. Protein product: CASSLTPGLLGANVLTF.

This clone appeared a few times. The chain is built from TRBV27 and TRBJ2-7, with 8 bases aligning to TRBD1. CDR3 length: 12 residues. CDR1 and CDR2 from the germline V gene are MNHEY and SMNVEV (reference sequence). The V gene end was trimmed by 9 bases and the J gene end by 7 bases; junction bases not matched to a gene: 8. CDR3 sequence: CASFAGTGEQYF. In nucleotides, the CDR3 is TGTGCCAGTTTTGCCGGGACAGGAGAGCAGTACTTC.

The chain carries TRBV27 and TRBJ2-7; 10 bases fit TRBD1. This CDR3 comprises 14 residues. Germline V gives CDR1 MNHEY, CDR2 SMNVEV (reference sequence). V gave up 3 bases and J gave up 6 bases; unmatched junction bases: 5. Written as DNA, the CDR3 is TGTGCCAGCAGTTTGGGGACAGGGGTCCGCGAGCAGTACTTC. This sequence encodes CASSLGTGVREQYF.

This clone occurred once. The rearrangement links TRBV5-4 to TRBJ2-5; the match to TRBD2 covers 9 bases. Germline V gene lookup returns CDR1 SGHNT and CDR2 YYREEE (reference sequence). The CDR3 has 16 amino acids. J lost 5 bases, V lost 4 bases, and 12 bases had no gene match. CDR3 DNA sequence: TGTGCCAGCAGCCAGACTAGCGGAGGGTCGGGGGAGACCCAGTACTTC. This encodes CASSQTSGGSGETQYF.

The chain couples TRBV9 to TRBJ1-2; 10 bases map to TRBD1. Germline V gene sequence: CDR1 SGDLS, CDR2 YYNGEE. This CDR3 comprises 15 residues. V gave up 0 bases and J gave up 8 bases; unmatched junction bases: 7. The chain's CDR3 is CASSVDGQGVMGYTF. The CDR3 region has the DNA TGTGCCAGCAGCGTAGACGGACAGGGGGTTATGGGCTACACCTTC.

The gene calls are TRBV4-3 and TRBJ2-7, with 13 bases identical to TRBD2. The germline V gene encodes CDR1 LGHNA and CDR2 YSLEER. The junction had 0 bases not matched to a gene; V was cut back by 1 base and J by 3 bases. CDR3 length equals 15 residues. The CDR3 region is CASSQGLAGGYEQYF. For the CDR3, the DNA is TGCGCCAGCAGCCAAGGACTAGCGGGAGGCTACGAGCAGTACTTC.